This entry concerns a single TCR beta chain. Its specificity is unknown. TCRdb redid the calling of the reads with MiXCR, one entry per CDR3 protein. The sample carries 60,000 or so distinct CDR3 sequences, less than 25% recorded once. V lost 1 base to trimming and J lost 0 bases, with 10 bases between them. Germline CDR1 LGHDT, CDR2 YNNKEL (reference sequence). The CDR3 spans 16 residues. The data belong to a study of lung T cells in sarcoidosis with Löfgren's syndrome. Study-wide context: Repertoire analyses centered on Löfgren's syndrome patients.

Whole-study results and caveats: Shared TRAV12-1 and TRBV2 CDR3 motifs were reported across several patients. Löfgren's syndrome patients reportedly showed greatest TRAV12-1 and TRBV2 expansion versus controls. These T cells possibly recognize a putative, unidentified sarcoidosis-associated antigen.

This chain uses TRBV3-1 with TRBJ2-1, with D possibly TRBD2 on 6 matching bases. The sample consisted of CD4+ T cells from PBMCs. The TCR sequence derives from a human donor with sarcoidosis (Löfgren's syndrome or another form), or a control subject (not recorded which). The CDR3 is CASSQAPGSSYNEQFF. The CDR3 region has the DNA TGTGCCAGCAGCCAAGCGCCCGGGAGCTCCTACAATGAGCAGTTCTTC.